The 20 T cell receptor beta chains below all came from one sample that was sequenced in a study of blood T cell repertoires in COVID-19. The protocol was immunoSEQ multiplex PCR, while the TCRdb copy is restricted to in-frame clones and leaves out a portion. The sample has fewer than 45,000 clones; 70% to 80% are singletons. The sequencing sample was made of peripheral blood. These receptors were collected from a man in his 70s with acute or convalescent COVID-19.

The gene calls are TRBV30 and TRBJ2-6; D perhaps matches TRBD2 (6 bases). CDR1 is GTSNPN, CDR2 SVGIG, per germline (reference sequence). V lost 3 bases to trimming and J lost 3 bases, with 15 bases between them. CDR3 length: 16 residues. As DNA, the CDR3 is TGTGCCTGGAGCCGCCTCTGGGGAGGTGGGGCCAACGTCCTGACTTTC. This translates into CAWSRLWGGGANVLTF.

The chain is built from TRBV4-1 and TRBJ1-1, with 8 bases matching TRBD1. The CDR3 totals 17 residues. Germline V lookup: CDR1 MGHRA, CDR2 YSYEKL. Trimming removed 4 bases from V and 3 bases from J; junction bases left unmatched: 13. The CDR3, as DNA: TGCGCCAGCAGCCCCAGGGGGCGGGGGAGAGTTGACACTGAAGCTTTCTTT. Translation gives CASSPRGRGRVDTEAFF.

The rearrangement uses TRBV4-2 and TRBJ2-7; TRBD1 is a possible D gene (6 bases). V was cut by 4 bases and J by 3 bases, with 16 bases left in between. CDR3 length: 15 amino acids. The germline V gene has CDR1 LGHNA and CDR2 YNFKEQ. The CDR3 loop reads CASSPQTGRDYEQYF. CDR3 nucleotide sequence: TGTGCCAGCAGCCCTCAGACAGGACGAGACTACGAGCAGTACTTC.

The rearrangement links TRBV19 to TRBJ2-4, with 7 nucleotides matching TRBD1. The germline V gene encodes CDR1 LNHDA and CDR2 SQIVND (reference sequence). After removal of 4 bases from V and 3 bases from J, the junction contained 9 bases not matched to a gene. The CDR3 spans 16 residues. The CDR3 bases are TGTGCCAGTAGTACCCGACAGGGCGTGGGCAAAAACATTCAGTACTTC. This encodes CASSTRQGVGKNIQYF.

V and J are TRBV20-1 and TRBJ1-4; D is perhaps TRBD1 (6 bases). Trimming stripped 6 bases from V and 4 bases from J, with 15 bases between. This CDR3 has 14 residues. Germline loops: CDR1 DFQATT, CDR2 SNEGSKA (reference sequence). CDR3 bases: TGCAGTGCGAGTACCGGACAGATTAATGAAAAACTGTTTTTT. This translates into CSASTGQINEKLFF.

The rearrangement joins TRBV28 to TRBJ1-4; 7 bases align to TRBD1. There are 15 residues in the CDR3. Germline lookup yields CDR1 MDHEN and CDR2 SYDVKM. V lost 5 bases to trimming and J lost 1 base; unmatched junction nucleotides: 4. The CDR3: CASSPDRVTNEKLFF. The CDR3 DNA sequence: TGTGCCAGCAGTCCCGACAGGGTAACTAATGAAAAACTGTTTTTT.

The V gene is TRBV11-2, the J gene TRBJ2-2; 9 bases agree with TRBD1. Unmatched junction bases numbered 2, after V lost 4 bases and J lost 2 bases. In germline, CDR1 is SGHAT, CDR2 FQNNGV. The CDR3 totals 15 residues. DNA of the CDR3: TGTGCCAGCAGCTGGGACAGGGCTAACACCGGGGAGCTGTTTTTT. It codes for CASSWDRANTGELFF.

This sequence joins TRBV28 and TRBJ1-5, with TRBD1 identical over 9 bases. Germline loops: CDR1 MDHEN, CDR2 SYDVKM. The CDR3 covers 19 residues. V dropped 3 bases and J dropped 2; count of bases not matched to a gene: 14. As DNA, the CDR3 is TGTGCCAGCAGTTTGGAGGGACAGGGATCAAAGTATCGCAATCAGCCCCAGCATTTT. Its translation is CASSLEGQGSKYRNQPQHF.

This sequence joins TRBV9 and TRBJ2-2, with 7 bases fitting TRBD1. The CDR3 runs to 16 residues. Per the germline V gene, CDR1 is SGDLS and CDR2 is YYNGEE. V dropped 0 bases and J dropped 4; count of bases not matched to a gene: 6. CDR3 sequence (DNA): TGTGCCAGCAGCGTAGGTGGACAGGCCCCCACCGGGGAGCTGTTTTTT. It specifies CASSVGGQAPTGELFF. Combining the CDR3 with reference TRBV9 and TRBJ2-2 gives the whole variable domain DSGVTQTPKHLITATGQRVTLRCSPRSGDLSVYWYQQSLDQGLQFLIQYYNGEERAKGNILERFSAQQFPDLHSELNLSSLELGDSALYFCASSVGGQAPTGELFFGEGSRLTVL.

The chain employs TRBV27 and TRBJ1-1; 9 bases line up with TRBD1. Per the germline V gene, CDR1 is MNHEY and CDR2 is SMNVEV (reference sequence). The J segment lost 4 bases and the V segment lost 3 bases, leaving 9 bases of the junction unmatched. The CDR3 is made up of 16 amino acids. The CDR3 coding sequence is TGTGCCAGCAGTTTCTCCGGGACAGGGAAGGGCACTGAAGCTTTCTTT. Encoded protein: CASSFSGTGKGTEAFF.

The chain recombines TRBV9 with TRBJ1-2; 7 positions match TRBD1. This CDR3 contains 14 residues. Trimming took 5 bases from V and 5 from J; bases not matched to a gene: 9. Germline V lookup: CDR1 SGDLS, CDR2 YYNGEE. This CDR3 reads CASSRTGTEYGYTF. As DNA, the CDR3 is TGTGCCAGCAGTCGTACCGGGACAGAATATGGCTACACCTTC.

Written as DNA, the CDR3 is TGTGCCAGCAGCTTAGAACAGGGTCGGAACACTGAAGCTTTCTTT. It is translated as CASSLEQGRNTEAFF. The rearrangement uses TRBV5-4 and TRBJ1-1, with D possibly being TRBD1 (6 bases). This CDR3 has 15 residues. Germline CDR1 SGHNT, CDR2 YYREEE (reference sequence). V was trimmed by 2 bases and J by 1 base, leaving 12 bases between them.

CDR3 amino acids: CASSQELGQSYGYTF. DNA of the CDR3: TGCGCCAGCAGCCAAGAACTTGGGCAGTCATATGGCTACACCTTC. V is TRBV4-3 and J is TRBJ1-2; D not resolved. The germline V gene encodes CDR1 LGHNA and CDR2 YSLEER. V was shortened by 0 bases and J by 5 bases, with 13 bases between the two germline ends. The CDR3 spans 15 residues.

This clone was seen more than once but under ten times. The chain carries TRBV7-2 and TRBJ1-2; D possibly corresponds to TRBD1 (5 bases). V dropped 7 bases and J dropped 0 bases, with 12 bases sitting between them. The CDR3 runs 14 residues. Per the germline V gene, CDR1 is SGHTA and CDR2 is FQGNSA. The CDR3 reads CASNLGGPNYGYTF. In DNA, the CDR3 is TGTGCCAGCAACTTGGGGGGTCCTAACTATGGCTACACCTTC.

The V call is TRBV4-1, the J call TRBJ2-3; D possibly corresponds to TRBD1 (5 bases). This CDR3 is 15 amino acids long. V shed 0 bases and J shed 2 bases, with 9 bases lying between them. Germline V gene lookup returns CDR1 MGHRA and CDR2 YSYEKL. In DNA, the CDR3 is TGCGCCAGCAGCCAAGATGGACACCACACAGATACGCAGTATTTT. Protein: CASSQDGHHTDTQYF.

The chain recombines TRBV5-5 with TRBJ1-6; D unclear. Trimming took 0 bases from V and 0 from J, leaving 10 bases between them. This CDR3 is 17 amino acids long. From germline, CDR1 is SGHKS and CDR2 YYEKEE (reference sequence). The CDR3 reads CASSLDLLSSYNSPLHF. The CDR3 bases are TGTGCCAGCAGCTTGGATCTGTTGAGCTCCTATAATTCACCCCTCCACTTT.

The CDR3 loop reads CASRPGQGRNTEAFF. The CDR3 DNA follows: TGTGCCAGCAGACCGGGACAGGGTCGGAACACTGAAGCTTTCTTT. The V gene is TRBV7-6, the J gene TRBJ1-1, with TRBD1 matching over 9 bases. After removal of 6 bases from V and 1 base from J, the junction contained 6 bases not matched to a gene. CDR3 length: 15 residues. Germline values: CDR1 SGHVS, CDR2 FNYEAQ. The full variable domain, its missing parts supplied by reference TRBV7-6 and TRBJ1-1, is GAGVSQSPRYKVTKRGQDVALRCDPISGHVSLYWYRQALGQGPEFLTYFNYEAQQDKSGLPNDRFSAERPEGSISTLTIQRTEQRDSAMYRCASRPGQGRNTEAFFGQGTRLTVV.

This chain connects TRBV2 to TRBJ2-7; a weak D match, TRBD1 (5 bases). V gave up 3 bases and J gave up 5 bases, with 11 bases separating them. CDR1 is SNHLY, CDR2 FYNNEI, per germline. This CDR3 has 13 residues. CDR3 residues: CASSDPTVNEQYF. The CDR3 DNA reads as TGTGCCAGCAGTGACCCGACAGTAAACGAGCAGTACTTC.

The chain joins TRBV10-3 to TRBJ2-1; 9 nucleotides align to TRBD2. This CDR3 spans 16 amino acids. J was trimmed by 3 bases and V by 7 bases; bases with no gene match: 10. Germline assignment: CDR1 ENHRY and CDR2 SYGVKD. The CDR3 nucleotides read TGTGCCATCACATCAAGTAGCGGGGGATTCTACAATGAGCAGTTCTTC. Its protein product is CAITSSSGGFYNEQFF.

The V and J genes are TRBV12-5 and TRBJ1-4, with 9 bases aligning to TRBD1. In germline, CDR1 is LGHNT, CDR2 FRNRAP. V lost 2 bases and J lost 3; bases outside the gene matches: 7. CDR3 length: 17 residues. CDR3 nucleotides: TGTGCTAGTGGTTTGTTAACAGGGGGCATAGCTAATGAAAAACTGTTTTTT. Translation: CASGLLTGGIANEKLFF.